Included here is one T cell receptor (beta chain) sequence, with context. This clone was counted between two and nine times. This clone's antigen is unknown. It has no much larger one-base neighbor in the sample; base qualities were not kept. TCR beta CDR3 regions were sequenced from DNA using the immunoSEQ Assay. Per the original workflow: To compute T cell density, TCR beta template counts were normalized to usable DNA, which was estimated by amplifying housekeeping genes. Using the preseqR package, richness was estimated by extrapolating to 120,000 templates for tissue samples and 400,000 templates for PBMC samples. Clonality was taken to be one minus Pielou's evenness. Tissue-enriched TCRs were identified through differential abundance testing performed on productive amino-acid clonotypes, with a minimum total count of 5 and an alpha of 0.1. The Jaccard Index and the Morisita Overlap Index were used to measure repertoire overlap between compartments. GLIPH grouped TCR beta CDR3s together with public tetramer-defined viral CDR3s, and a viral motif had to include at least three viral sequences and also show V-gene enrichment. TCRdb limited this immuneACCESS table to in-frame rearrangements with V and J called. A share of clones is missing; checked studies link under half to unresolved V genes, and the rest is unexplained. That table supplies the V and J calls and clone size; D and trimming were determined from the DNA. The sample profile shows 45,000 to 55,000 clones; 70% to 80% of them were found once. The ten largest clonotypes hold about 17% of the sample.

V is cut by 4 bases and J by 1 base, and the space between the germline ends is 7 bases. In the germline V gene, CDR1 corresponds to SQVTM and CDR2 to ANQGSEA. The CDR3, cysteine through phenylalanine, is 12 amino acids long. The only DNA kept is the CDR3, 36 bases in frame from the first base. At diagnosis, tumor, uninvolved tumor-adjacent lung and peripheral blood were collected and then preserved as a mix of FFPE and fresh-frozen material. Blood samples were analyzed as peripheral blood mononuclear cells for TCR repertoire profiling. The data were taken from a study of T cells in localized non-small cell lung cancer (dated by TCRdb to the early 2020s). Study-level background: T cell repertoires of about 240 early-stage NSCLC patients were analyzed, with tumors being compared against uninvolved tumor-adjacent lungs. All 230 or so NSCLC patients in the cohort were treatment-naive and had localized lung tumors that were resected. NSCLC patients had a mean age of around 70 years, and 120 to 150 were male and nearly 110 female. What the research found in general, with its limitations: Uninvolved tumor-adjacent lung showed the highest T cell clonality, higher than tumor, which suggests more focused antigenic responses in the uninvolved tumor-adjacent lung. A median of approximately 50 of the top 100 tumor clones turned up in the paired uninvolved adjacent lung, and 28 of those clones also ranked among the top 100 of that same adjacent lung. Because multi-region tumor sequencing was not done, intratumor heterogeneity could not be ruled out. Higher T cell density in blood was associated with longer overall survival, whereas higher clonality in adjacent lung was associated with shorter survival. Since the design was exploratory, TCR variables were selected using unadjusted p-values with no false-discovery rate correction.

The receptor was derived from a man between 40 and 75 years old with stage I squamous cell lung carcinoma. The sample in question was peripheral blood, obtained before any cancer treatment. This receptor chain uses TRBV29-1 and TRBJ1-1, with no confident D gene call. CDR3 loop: CSVAIANTEAFF. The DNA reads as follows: TGCAGCGTTGCGATAGCGAACACTGAAGCTTTCTTT.